One sample yielded the 23 T cell receptor beta chains listed below, sequenced in a study of shared clonotypes between healthy human individuals. This table comes from immunoSEQ multiplex PCR, and its TCRdb copy is limited to in-frame clones, with some not included. Of some 1,400,000 clones in the sample, approximately 97% are singletons; the top ten hold roughly 1.2%. Material for sequencing was naive CD4+ T cells sorted from blood. Subset in this sample: CD45RA+ positively selected. All receptors derive from a young man in good health.

V and J are TRBV19 and TRBJ2-7, with D perhaps TRBD2 (6 bases). The CDR3 loop spans 14 amino acids. Germline lookup yields CDR1 LNHDA and CDR2 SQIVND (reference sequence). The V end was cut by 5 bases, the J end by 0 bases, with 11 bases between. This CDR3 reads CASSRRGSSYEQYF. Written as DNA, the CDR3 is TGTGCCAGTAGTCGTCGGGGGAGCTCCTACGAGCAGTACTTC.

A remark on this clone: The same CDR3 can be traced to other DNA sequences in this sample. This chain links TRBV6-4 with TRBJ1-2; D ambiguous. V lost 2 bases, J lost 2 bases, and 6 bases lay in between. CDR1 MRHNA and CDR2 SNTAGT come from the germline V gene. The CDR3 sequence is 13 residues long. The CDR3 here is CASSDGLNYGYTF. CDR3 sequence (DNA): TGTGCCAGCAGTGACGGTCTGAACTATGGCTACACCTTC.

The rearrangement uses TRBV7-8 and TRBJ2-5; D might be TRBD2 (6 bases). V was trimmed by 0 bases and J by 9 bases, leaving 20 bases between them. CDR1 is SGHVS and CDR2 is FQNEAQ in the germline V gene. The CDR3 is 16 amino acids. CDR3 coding DNA: TGTGCCAGCAGCTTAGCGCCGACTAGGTTTGTGTTGTCCCAGTACTTC. Its translation: CASSLAPTRFVLSQYF.

The chain recombines TRBV4-1 with TRBJ2-5, with D perhaps matching TRBD1 or TRBD2 (5 bases each). The CDR3 contains 14 residues. CDR1 and CDR2 (germline): MGHRA, YSYEKL. With 0 bases removed from V and 5 bases from J, the gap between germline ends came to 10 bases. The CDR3 DNA is TGCGCCAGCAGCCAAGAAGAGGGGCGGGAGACCCAGTACTTC. The encoded protein is CASSQEEGRETQYF.

The chain links TRBV29-1 to TRBJ2-7, with no clear D. The V gene lost 4 bases and the J gene lost 4 bases, with 8 bases spanning the gap. CDR1 is SQVTM and CDR2 is ANQGSEA in the germline V gene. The CDR3 has 11 amino acids. CDR3 amino acids: CSVADGYEQYF. The CDR3, as DNA: TGCAGCGTTGCGGACGGGTACGAGCAGTACTTC.

CDR3 sequence: CATSREGQGGYGYTF. CDR3 DNA sequence: TGTGCCACCAGCAGAGAGGGACAGGGGGGCTATGGCTACACCTTC. The chain employs TRBV15 and TRBJ1-2; 11 nucleotides line up with TRBD1. The CDR3 covers 15 residues. Per germline, CDR1 LNHNV and CDR2 YYDKDF (reference sequence). V gave up 0 bases and J gave up 4 bases; unmatched junction bases: 1.

The rearrangement links TRBV7-3 to TRBJ2-7; TRBD2 aligns across 7 bases. Germline V lookup: CDR1 SGHTA, CDR2 FQGTGA. This CDR3 region has 14 residues. J was trimmed by 3 bases and V by 5 bases; bases with no gene match: 7. CDR3 sequence: CASSGTKAGYEQYF. CDR3 DNA: TGTGCCAGCAGCGGGACTAAAGCGGGCTACGAGCAGTACTTC.

The CDR3, as DNA: TGTGCCAGTAGAGTTACAGGGGGCGGTTGGCGGACTGAAGCTTTCTTT. Translating it yields CASRVTGGGWRTEAFF. The chain combines TRBV28 with TRBJ1-1; 9 bases agree with TRBD1. This CDR3 is built from 16 residues. With V trimmed by 9 bases and J by 5 bases, 16 bases remained unmatched. The V gene's germline CDR1 is MDHEN and CDR2 SYDVKM.

The chain uses TRBV28 and TRBJ1-4, with 7 bases fitting TRBD1. The CDR3 runs 15 residues. Per germline, CDR1 MDHEN and CDR2 SYDVKM. The V segment lost 5 bases and the J segment 10 bases; nucleotides outside the gene matches: 13. The CDR3 is CASSRDGTVAVKLFF. DNA for the CDR3: TGTGCCAGCAGTCGCGATGGGACAGTAGCGGTAAAACTGTTTTTT.

As to this clone: Other DNA sequences of this sample code for an identical CDR3. The chain recombines TRBV5-1 with TRBJ2-7, with D uncertain. The germline V gene has CDR1 SGHRS and CDR2 YFSETQ. The CDR3 length is 12 residues. Trimming removed 0 bases from V and 4 bases from J, with 5 bases in between. DNA for the CDR3: TGCGCCAGCAGCTTGGAAGGTTACGAGCAGTACTTC. Translation: CASSLEGYEQYF.

The chain uses TRBV7-9 and TRBJ2-3; 9 nucleotides line up with TRBD1. The CDR3 is 16 residues long. Per germline, CDR1 SEHNR and CDR2 FQNEAQ (reference sequence). With V trimmed by 4 bases and J by 5 bases, 10 bases remained unmatched. The CDR3 nucleotides read TGTGCCAGCAGCTCGAGCCGGGACAGGGCCCGAGATACGCAGTATTTT. It encodes CASSSSRDRARDTQYF. Drawing the rest from reference TRBV7-9 and TRBJ2-3, the complete variable domain is DTGVSQNPRHKITKRGQNVTFRCDPISEHNRLYWYRQTLGQGPEFLTYFQNEAQLEKSRLLSDRFSAERPKGSFSTLEIQRTEQGDSAMYLCASSSSRDRARDTQYFGPGTRLTVL.

This clone was detected only once. This chain uses TRBV9 with TRBJ2-3; D is perhaps TRBD1 (6 bases). Germline V gives CDR1 SGDLS, CDR2 YYNGEE. The V gene lost 0 bases and the J gene lost 4 bases, with 9 bases spanning the gap. CDR3 length: 14 amino acids. CDR3 nucleotides: TGTGCCAGCAGCGTAGGGCAGGGGTCAGATACGCAGTATTTT. It specifies CASSVGQGSDTQYF.

The chain combines TRBV9 with TRBJ2-2; possibly TRBD2 for D (6 bases). The V gene lost 4 bases and the J gene lost 5 bases, with 27 bases spanning the gap. Germline V gene data show CDR1 as SGDLS and CDR2 as YYNGEE. This CDR3 has 19 residues. CDR3 protein: CASSTSRSFGRSDTGELFF. In nucleotides, the CDR3 is TGTGCCAGCAGCACTAGCCGCTCCTTTGGACGAAGTGATACCGGGGAGCTGTTTTTT.

The chain recombines TRBV25-1 with TRBJ2-2; 8 positions match TRBD2. Germline values: CDR1 MGHDK, CDR2 SYGVNS. J lost 0 bases, V lost 6 bases, and 3 bases had no gene match. The CDR3 loop spans 15 amino acids. In DNA, the CDR3 is TGTGCCAGCAGCGTAGCGGGGTCGAACACCGGGGAGCTGTTTTTT. It translates to CASSVAGSNTGELFF.

This clone was seen only once. The V call is TRBV2, the J call TRBJ1-3, with D unclear. CDR1 is SNHLY and CDR2 is FYNNEI in the germline V gene. Trimming removed 6 bases at V and 0 bases at J, with 9 bases between. This CDR3 has 14 amino acids. The CDR3 DNA reads as TGTGCCAGCAGGCCAGAGGTCTCTGGAAACACCATATATTTT. This gives the protein CASRPEVSGNTIYF.

The chain joins TRBV19 to TRBJ2-1, with 14 nucleotides matching TRBD2. V dropped 6 bases and J dropped 2; count of bases not matched to a gene: 6. Germline V gene lookup returns CDR1 LNHDA and CDR2 SQIVND (reference sequence). The CDR3 sequence is 17 residues long. The CDR3 region is CASREGLAGGPYNEQFF. The DNA of the CDR3 is TGTGCCAGTAGGGAAGGACTAGCGGGAGGCCCCTACAATGAGCAGTTCTTC.

The genes are TRBV2 and TRBJ2-1; the D gene is possibly TRBD1 (7 bases). Germline CDR1 reads SNHLY; CDR2 reads FYNNEI. The CDR3 consists of 13 residues. V lost 9 bases to trimming and J lost 6 bases, with 15 bases between them. CDR3 coding DNA: TGTGCCAGTGACAGGGAGGTAGCCAATGAGCAGTTCTTC. Its protein product is CASDREVANEQFF.

Worth noting for this clone: The germline gene is not matched at one end of the junction; a read error may be the cause. The chain is built from TRBV2 and TRBJ2-5, with D possibly matching TRBD1 (5 bases). This CDR3 is built from 11 residues. Looked up from germline, CDR1 is SNHLY and CDR2 is FYNNEI. The CDR3, as DNA: TGTGCCAGCAGCGAAGACAGTCATGGCGACTTC. Translating it yields CASSEDSHGDF.

The chain links TRBV10-1 to TRBJ1-1; 10 positions match TRBD1. The CDR3 has 13 amino acids. J lost 7 bases, V lost 6 bases, and 5 bases had no gene match. Germline V gene sequence: CDR1 WNHNN, CDR2 SYGVQD (reference sequence). CDR3 region: CASRPRTGGEAFF. DNA of the CDR3: TGCGCCAGCAGACCCCGGACAGGGGGTGAAGCTTTCTTT.

This clone was detected only once. The CDR3 DNA reads as TGTGCCAGCAGCGTAGGACAGGGAAATACGCAGTATTTT. Protein product: CASSVGQGNTQYF. V and J are TRBV5-5 and TRBJ2-3; 8 bases match TRBD1. Trimming at V came to 4 bases and at J to 7 bases, leaving 5 bases not matched to a gene. Germline V gene lookup returns CDR1 SGHKS and CDR2 YYEKEE (reference sequence). This CDR3 is built from 13 residues.

The chain couples TRBV5-1 to TRBJ2-1; 10 bases align to TRBD2. The CDR3 runs 16 residues. Per germline, CDR1 SGHRS and CDR2 YFSETQ. The V segment lost 4 bases and the J segment 4 bases; nucleotides outside the gene matches: 8. The CDR3 coding sequence is TGCGCCAGCAGCCCGGGGGGACTAGCGCCATACAATGAGCAGTTCTTC. Translation: CASSPGGLAPYNEQFF. Complete variable domain (other parts from reference TRBV5-1 and TRBJ2-1): KAGVTQTPRYLIKTRGQQVTLSCSPISGHRSVSWYQQTPGQGLQFLFEYFSETQRNKGNFPGRFSGRQFSNSRSEMNVSTLELGDSALYLCASSPGGLAPYNEQFFGPGTRLTVL.

The chain employs TRBV29-1 and TRBJ2-1; D might be TRBD1 (6 bases). The V end lost 4 bases, the J end lost 5 bases, and 18 bases lay between the germline ends. The CDR3 contains 15 residues. The V gene's germline CDR1 is SQVTM and CDR2 ANQGSEA. The CDR3 DNA reads TGCAGCGTTGTAAGGGACACTACTTTTAACAATGAGCAGTTCTTC. Its protein is CSVVRDTTFNNEQFF.

CDR3 in DNA: TGTGCCAGTAGTATGTGGGGGGACAAGGAGACCCAGTACTTC. It is translated as CASSMWGDKETQYF. The chain employs TRBV19 and TRBJ2-5, with D perhaps TRBD1 or TRBD2 (6 bases each). This CDR3 has 14 amino acids. Germline lookup yields CDR1 LNHDA and CDR2 SQIVND (reference sequence). Trimming cost V 3 bases and J 5 bases, with 13 bases left between them.